This T cell receptor beta chain was captured by sequencing in a study of OX40 agonist ivuxolimab in advanced cancers. Study summary: Patients in dose escalation had liver, melanoma, kidney or head and neck cancers. General observations from the study: Mean expanded clone counts were higher in CD8+ than CD4+ T cells. In the 0.1 to 3.0 mg/kg range, CD4+ and CD8+ blood T cells had expanded clonally by week 6.

V lost 6 bases to trimming and J lost 7 bases; unmatched junction nucleotides: 11. The CDR3 has 15 amino acids. Germline CDR1 MNHNS, CDR2 SASEGT. Assay used: immunoSEQ multiplex PCR; TCRdb lists only in-frame clones, some missing. Of over 60,000 clones in the sample, approximately 90% were seen once. A remark on this clone: Antigen unknown.

The TCR sequence derives from an adult with an advanced solid tumor such as melanoma, head and neck, liver or kidney cancer. The chain links TRBV6-1 to TRBJ1-3; TRBD1 matches at 8 bases. Sample: CD4+ or CD8+ T cells sorted from blood, taken in a trial of the OX40 agonist ivuxolimab. This chain's CDR3 is CASRPTGGLRNTIYF. Written as DNA, the CDR3 is TGTGCCAGCAGGCCCACAGGGGGTCTTCGTAACACCATATATTTT.